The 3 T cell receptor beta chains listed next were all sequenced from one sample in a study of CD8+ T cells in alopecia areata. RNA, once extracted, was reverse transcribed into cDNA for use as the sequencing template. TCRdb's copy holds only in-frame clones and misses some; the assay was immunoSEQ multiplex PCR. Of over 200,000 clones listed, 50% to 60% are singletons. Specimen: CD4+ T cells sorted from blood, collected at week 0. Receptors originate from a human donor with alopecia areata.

The CDR3, as DNA: TGTGCCAGCAGCCCCAGACGGGGCAATGAGCAGTTCTTC. It translates to CASSPRRGNEQFF. The chain employs TRBV11-3 and TRBJ2-1, with a possible D match to TRBD2 (5 bases). Trimming took 5 bases from V and 6 from J, leaving 11 bases between them. The V gene's germline CDR1 is SGHNT and CDR2 YENEEA. This CDR3 is 13 amino acids long.

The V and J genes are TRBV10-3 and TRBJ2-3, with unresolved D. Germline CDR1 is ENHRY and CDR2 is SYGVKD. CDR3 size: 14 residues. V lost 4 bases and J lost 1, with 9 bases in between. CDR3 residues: CAISVEHGTDTQYF. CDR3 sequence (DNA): TGTGCCATCAGTGTTGAGCATGGCACAGATACGCAGTATTTT.

The CDR3 DNA is TGTGCCAGCTCACTTGGAAGAGAGACCCAGTACTTC. It encodes CASSLGRETQYF. The chain is built from TRBV18 and TRBJ2-5, with D unclear. Trimming took off 4 bases at V and 4 bases at J, with 7 bases between the two ends. The CDR3 covers 12 residues. In germline, CDR1 is KGHSH, CDR2 LQKENI.